This T cell receptor (beta chain) was observed in a study of technical replicates of blood from several donors. This CDR3 is built from 15 residues. With V trimmed by 7 bases and J by 3 bases, 10 bases remained unmatched. Per the germline V gene, CDR1 is SGHTA and CDR2 is FQGNSA. Assay used: immunoSEQ multiplex PCR; TCRdb lists only in-frame clones, some missing. The profile shows 53,000 or so clones, more than 70% of them singletons. The chain has TRBV7-2 and TRBJ2-7; 9 bases align to TRBD2. Sequencing was carried out using PBMCs. The sequence came from a human donor in good health. Some clones in this sample may be carry-over from other donors' samples. The CDR3 nucleotides read TGTGCCAGCAAACTTAAGGCTAGCGGGATCTACGAGCAGTACTTC. It translates to CASKLKASGIYEQYF. The variable domain in full, with the rest retrieved from reference TRBV7-2 and TRBJ2-7, is GAGVSQSPSNKVTEKGKDVELRCDPISGHTALYWYRQSLGQGLEFLIYFQGNSAPDKSGLPSDRFSAERTGGSVSTLTIQRTQQEDSAVYLCASKLKASGIYEQYFGPGTRLTVT.